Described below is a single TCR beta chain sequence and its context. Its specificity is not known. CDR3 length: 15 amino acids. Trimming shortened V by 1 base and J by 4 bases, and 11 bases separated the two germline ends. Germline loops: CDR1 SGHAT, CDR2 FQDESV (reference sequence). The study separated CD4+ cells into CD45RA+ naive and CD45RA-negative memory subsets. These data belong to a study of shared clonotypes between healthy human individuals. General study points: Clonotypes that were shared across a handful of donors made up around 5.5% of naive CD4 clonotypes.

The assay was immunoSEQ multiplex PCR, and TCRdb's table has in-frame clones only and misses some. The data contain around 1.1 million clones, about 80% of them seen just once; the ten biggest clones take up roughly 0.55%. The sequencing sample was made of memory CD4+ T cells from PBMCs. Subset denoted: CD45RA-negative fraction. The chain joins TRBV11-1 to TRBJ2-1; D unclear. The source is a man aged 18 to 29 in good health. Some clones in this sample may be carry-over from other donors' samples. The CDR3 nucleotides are TGTGCCAGCAGCTTAGGTTCGGCACTTTACAATGAGCAGTTCTTC. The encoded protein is CASSLGSALYNEQFF.